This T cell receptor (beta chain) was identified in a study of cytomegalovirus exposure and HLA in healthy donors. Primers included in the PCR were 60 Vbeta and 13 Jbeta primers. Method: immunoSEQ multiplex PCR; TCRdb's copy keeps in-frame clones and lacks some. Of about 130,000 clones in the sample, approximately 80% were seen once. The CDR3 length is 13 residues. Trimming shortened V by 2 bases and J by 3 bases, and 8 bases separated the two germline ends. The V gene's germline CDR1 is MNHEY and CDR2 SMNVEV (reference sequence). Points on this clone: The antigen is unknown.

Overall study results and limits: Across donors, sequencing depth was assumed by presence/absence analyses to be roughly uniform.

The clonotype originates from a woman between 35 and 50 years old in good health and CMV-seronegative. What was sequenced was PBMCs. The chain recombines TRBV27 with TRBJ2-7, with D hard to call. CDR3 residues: CASSLSTLYEQYF. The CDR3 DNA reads TGTGCCAGCAGTTTAAGCACTCTCTACGAGCAGTACTTC.